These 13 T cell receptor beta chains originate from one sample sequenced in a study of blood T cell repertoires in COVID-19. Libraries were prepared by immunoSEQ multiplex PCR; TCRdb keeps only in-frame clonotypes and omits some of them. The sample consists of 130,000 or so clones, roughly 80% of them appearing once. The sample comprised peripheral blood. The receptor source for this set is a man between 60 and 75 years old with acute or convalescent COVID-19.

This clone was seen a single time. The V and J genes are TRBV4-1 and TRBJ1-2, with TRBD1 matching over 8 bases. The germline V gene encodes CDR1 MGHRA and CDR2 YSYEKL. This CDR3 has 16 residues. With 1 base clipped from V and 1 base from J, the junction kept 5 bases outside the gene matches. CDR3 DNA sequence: TGCGCCAGCAGCCAAGTAGGGACAGGCGTTAACTATGGCTACACCTTC. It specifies CASSQVGTGVNYGYTF.

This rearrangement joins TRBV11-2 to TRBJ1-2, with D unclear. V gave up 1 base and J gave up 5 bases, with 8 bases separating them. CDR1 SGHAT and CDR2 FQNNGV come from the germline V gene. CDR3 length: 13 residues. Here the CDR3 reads CASSLGAAYGYTF. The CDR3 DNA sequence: TGTGCCAGCAGCTTAGGGGCAGCTTATGGCTACACCTTC.

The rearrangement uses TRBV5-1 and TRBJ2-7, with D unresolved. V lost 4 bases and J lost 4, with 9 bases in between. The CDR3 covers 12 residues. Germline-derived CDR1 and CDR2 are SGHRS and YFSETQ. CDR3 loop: CASSHDKYEQYF. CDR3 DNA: TGCGCCAGCAGCCATGACAAATACGAGCAGTACTTC.

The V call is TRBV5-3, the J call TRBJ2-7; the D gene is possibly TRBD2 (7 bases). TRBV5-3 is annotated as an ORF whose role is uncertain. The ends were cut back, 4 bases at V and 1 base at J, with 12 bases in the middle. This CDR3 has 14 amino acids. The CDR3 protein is CARSPRGGSYEQYF. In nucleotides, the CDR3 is TGTGCCAGAAGCCCCAGGGGAGGGTCCTACGAGCAGTACTTC.

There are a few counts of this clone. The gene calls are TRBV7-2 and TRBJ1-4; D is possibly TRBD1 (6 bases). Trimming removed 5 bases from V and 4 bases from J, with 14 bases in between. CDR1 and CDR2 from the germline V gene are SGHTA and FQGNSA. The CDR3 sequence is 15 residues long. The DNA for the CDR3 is TGTGCCAGCAGCCCAGAACAGGGAGTTAATGAAAAACTGTTTTTT. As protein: CASSPEQGVNEKLFF.

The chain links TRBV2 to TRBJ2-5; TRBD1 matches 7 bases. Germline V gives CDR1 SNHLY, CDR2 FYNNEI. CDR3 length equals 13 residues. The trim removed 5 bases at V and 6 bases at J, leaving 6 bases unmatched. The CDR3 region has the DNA TGTGCCAGCAGTTCCGGGACAGCGAAGACCCAGTACTTC. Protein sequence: CASSSGTAKTQYF.

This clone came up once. For the CDR3, the DNA is TGTGCCAGCAGCTCCAACATGAACTACGAGCAGTACTTC. Its translation: CASSSNMNYEQYF. The chain joins TRBV7-8 to TRBJ2-7; D gene unclear. The CDR3 covers 13 residues. The V and J ends lost 4 bases and 3 bases respectively, with 10 bases between them. In germline, CDR1 is SGHVS, CDR2 FQNEAQ.

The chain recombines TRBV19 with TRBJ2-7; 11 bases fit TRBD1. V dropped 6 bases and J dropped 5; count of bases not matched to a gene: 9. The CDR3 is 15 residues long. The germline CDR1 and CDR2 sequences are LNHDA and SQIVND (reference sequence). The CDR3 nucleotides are TGTGCCAGTAGCCTTGGGACAGGGGGTTATCACGAGCAGTACTTC. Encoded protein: CASSLGTGGYHEQYF. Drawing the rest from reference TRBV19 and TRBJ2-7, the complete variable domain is DGGITQSPKYLFRKEGQNVTLSCEQNLNHDAMYWYRQDPGQGLRLIYYSQIVNDFQKGDIAEGYSVSREKKESFPLTVTSAQKNPTAFYLCASSLGTGGYHEQYFGPGTRLTVT.

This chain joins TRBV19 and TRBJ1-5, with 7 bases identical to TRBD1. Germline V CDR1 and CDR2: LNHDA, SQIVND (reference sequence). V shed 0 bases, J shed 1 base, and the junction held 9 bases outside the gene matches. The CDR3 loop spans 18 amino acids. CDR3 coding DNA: TGTGCCAGTAGTATAGATCGTAGGGGGCGCGGGAGCAATCAGCCCCAGCATTTT. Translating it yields CASSIDRRGRGSNQPQHF.

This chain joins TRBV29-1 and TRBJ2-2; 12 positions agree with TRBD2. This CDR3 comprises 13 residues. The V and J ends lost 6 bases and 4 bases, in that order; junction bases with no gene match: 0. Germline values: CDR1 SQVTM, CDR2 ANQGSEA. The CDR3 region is CSVLAGGTGELFF. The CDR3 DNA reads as TGCAGCGTACTAGCGGGAGGCACCGGGGAGCTGTTTTTT.

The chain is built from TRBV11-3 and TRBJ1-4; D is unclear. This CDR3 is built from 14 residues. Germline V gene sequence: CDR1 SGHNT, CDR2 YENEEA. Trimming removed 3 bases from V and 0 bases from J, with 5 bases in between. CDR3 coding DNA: TGTGCCAGCAGCTTGTCCGCAACTAATGAAAAACTGTTTTTT. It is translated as CASSLSATNEKLFF.

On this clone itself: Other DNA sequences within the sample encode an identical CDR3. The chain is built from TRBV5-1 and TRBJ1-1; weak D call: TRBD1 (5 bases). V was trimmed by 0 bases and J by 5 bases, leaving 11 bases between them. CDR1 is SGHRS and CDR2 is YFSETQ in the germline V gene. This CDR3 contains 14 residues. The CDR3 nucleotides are TGCGCCAGCAGCTTGGGGCAGGGAGGTACTGAAGCTTTCTTT. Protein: CASSLGQGGTEAFF.

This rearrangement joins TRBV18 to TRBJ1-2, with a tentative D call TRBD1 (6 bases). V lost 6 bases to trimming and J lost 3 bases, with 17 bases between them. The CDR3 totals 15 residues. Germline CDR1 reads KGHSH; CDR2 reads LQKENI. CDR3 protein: CASSLRQEDYYGYTF. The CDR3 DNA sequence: TGTGCCAGCTCTCTCAGACAGGAAGACTACTATGGCTACACCTTC.